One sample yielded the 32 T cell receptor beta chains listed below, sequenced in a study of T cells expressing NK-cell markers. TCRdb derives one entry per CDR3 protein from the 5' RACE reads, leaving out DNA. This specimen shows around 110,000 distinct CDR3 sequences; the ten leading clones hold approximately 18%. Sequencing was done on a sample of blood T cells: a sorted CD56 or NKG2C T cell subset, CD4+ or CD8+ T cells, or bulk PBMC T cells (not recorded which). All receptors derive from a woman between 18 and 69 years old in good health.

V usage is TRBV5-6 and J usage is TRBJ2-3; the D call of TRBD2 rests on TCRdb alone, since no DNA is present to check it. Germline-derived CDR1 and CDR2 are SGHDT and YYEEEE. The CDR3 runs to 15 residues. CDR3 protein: CASSLGLAGIDTQYF.

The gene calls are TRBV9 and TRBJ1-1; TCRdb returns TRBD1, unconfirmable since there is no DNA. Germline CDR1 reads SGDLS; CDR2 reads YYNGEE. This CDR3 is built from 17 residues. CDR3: CASSANTGEISNTEAFF. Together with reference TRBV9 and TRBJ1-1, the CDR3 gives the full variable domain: DSGVTQTPKHLITATGQRVTLRCSPRSGDLSVYWYQQSLDQGLQFLIQYYNGEERAKGNILERFSAQQFPDLHSELNLSSLELGDSALYFCASSANTGEISNTEAFFGQGTRLTVV.

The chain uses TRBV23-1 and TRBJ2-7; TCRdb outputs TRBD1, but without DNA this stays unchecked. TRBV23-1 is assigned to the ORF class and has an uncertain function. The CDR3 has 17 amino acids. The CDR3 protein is CASSPGTPCPGRGEQYF.

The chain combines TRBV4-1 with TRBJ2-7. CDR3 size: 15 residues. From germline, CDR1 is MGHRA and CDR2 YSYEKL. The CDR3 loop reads CASSQVAGTSYEQYF.

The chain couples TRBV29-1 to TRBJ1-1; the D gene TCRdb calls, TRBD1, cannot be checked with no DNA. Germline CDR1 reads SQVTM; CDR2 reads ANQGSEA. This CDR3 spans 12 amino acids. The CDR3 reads CSVVQGVAEAFF.

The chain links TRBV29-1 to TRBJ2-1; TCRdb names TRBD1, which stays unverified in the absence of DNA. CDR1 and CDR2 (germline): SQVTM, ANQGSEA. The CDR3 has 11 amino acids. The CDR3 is CTGGVMNEQFF.

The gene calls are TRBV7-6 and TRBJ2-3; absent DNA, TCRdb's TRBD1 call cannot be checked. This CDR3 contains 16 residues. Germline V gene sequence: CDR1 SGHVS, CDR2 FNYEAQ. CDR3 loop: CASSLAGTGGLDTQYF.

The chain's CDR3 is CASSQDVRITSYNEQFF. The chain recombines TRBV4-3 with TRBJ2-1. The CDR3 loop spans 17 amino acids. In germline, CDR1 is LGHNA, CDR2 YSLEER.

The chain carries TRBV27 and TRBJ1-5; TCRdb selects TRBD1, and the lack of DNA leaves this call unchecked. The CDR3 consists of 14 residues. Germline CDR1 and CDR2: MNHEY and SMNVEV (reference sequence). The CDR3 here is CASSFRAGNQPQHF.

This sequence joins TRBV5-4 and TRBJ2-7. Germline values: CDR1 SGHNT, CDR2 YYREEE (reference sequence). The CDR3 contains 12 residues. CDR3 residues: CASSDSPYEQYF.

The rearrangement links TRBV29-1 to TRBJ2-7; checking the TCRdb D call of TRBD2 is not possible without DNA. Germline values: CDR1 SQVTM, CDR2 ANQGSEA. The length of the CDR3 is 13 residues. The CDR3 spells CSVNGLPSNEQYF.

The CDR3 is CASSIAATGFRNEQFF. The chain is built from TRBV19 and TRBJ2-1; TCRdb proposes TRBD1, but this gene call is untestable without DNA. The CDR3 sequence is 16 residues long. Germline CDR1 reads LNHDA; CDR2 reads SQIVND (reference sequence).

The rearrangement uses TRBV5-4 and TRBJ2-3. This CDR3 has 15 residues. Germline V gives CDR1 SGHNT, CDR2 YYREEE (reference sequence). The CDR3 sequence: CASSATPGLTDTQYF.

CDR3: CASRPDYSPNEQFF. The chain has TRBV5-1 and TRBJ2-1; TCRdb's D call of TRBD2 is untestable without DNA. The CDR3 is 14 amino acids. Germline loops: CDR1 SGHRS, CDR2 YFSETQ.

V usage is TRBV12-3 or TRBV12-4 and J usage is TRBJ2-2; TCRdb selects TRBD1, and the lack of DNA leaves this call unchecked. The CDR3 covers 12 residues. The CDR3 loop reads CASLGGTGELFF.

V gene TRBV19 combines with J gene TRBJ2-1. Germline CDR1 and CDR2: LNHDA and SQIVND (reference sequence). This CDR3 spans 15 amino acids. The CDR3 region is CASSIGVSSYNEQFF.

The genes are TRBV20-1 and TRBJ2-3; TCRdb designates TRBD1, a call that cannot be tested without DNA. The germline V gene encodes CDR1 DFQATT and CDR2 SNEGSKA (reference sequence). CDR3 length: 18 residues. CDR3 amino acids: CSARDHIAGGPSTDTQYF.

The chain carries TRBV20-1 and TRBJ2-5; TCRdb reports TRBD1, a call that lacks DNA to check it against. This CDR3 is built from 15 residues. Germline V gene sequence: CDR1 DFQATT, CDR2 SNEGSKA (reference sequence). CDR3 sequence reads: CSARDGAIAQETQYF.

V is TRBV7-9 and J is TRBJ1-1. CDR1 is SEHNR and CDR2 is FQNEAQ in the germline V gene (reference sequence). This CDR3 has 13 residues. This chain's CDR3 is CASSLVSKPEAFF.

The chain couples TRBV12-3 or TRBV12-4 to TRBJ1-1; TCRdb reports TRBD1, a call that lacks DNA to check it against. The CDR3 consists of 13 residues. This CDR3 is CASSLSGGTEAFF.

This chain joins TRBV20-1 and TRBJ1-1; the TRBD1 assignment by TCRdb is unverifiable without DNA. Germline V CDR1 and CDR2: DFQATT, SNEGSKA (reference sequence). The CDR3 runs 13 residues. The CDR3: CSASGRGGTEAFF.

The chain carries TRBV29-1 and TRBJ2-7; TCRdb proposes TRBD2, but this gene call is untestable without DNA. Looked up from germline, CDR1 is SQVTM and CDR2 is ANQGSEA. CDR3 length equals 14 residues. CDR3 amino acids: CSVLSGRAFYEQYF.

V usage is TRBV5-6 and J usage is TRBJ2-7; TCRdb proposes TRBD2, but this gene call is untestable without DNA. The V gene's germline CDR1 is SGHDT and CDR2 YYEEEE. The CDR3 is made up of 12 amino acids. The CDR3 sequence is CASSVLAVEQYF.

The CDR3 reads CASSFGGSDTEAFF. The chain is built from TRBV7-9 and TRBJ1-1; no DNA is available, so the TRBD1 call from TCRdb remains unchecked. There are 14 residues in the CDR3. The germline CDR1 and CDR2 sequences are SEHNR and FQNEAQ (reference sequence).

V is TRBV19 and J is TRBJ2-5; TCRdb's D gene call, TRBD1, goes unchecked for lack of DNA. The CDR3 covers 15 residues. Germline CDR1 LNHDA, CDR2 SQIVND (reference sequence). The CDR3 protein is CASSTGGVGQETQYF.

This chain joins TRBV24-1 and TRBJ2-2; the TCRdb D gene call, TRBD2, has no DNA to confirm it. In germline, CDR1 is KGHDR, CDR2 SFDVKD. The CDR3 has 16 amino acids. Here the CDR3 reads CATSDPASGGTGELFF.

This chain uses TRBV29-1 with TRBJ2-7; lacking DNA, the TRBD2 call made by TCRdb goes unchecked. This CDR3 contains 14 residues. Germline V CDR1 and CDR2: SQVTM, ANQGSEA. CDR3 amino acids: CSALSSGSIHEQYF.

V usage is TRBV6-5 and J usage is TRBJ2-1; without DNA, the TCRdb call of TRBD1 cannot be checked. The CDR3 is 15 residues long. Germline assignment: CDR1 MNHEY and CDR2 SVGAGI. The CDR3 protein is CASSSGTPTYNEQFF.

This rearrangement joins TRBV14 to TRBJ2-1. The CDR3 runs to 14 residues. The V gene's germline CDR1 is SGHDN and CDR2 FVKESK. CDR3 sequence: CASSQELDLNEQFF. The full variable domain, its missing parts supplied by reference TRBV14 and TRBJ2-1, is EAGVTQFPSHSVIEKGQTVTLRCDPISGHDNLYWYRRVMGKEIKFLLHFVKESKQDESGMPNNRFLAERTGGTYSTLKVQPAELEDSGVYFCASSQELDLNEQFFGPGTRLTVL.

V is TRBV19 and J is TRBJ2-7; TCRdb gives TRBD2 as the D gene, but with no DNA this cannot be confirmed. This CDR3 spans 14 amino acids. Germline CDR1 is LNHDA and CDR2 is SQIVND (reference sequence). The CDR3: CASSIYAREDEQYF.

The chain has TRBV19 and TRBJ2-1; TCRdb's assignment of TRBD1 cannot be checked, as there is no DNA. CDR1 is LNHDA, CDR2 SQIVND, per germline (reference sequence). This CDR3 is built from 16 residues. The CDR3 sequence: CASSRQATTTYNEQFF.

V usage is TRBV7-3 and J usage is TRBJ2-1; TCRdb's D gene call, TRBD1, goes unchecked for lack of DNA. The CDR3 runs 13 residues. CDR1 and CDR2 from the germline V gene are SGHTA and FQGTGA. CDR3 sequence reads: CASSFGMYNEQFF.